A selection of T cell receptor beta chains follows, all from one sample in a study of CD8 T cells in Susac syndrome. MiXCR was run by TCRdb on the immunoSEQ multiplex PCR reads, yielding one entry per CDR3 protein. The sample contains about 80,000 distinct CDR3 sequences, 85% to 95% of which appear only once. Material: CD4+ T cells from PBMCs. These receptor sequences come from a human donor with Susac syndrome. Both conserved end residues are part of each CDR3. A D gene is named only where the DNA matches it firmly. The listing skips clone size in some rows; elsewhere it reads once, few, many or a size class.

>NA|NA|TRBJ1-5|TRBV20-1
TGCAGTGCTAGAGATAGGAGGGGTCCCCTTAGCAATCAGCCCCAGCATTTT
CSARDRRGPLSNQPQHF
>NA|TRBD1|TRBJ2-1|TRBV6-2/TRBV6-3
TGTGCCAGCAGTCGGCCGGGACAGGGCTACAATGAGCAGTTCTTC
CASSRPGQGYNEQFF
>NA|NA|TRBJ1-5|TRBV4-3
TGCGCCAGCAGCCAGGACAGCGATCAGCCCCAGCATTTT
CASSQDSDQPQHF
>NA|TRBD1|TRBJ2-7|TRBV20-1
TGCAGTGCCGCGGGACAGGGGAATTCCTACGAGCAGTACTTC
CSAAGQGNSYEQYF
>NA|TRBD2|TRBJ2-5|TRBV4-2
TGTGCCAGCAGCCAAGTTTCTAGCGGGACTGGGGAGACCCAGTACTTC
CASSQVSSGTGETQYF
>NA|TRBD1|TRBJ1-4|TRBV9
TGTGCCAGCAGCTCTAGTCCGACAGGGCGTAATGAAAAACTGTTTTTT
CASSSSPTGRNEKLFF
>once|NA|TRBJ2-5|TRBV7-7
TGTGCTAGCAGCTCCATCGCCGCAGGGGGGTACGAGACCCAGTACTTC
CASSSIAAGGYETQYF
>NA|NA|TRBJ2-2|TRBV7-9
TGTGCCAGCAGCCGGGGGCGGACAGCGGACACCGGGGAGCTGTTTTTT
CASSRGRTADTGELFF
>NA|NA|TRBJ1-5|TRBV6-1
TGTGCCAGCACCCCAGGGCGGGTCCAGCCCCAGCATTTT
CASTPGRVQPQHF
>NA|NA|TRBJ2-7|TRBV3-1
TGTGCCAGCAGCCCGGCAGGCCTGCTCTACGAGCAGTACTTC
CASSPAGLLYEQYF
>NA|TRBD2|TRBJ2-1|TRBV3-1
TGTGCCAGCAGCCTTTTAGCGGGGGCGAATGAGCAGTTCTTC
CASSLLAGANEQFF
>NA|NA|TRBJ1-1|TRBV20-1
TGCAGTGCCCCATGGGGGGGAAAAAACACTGAAGCTTTCTTT
CSAPWGGKNTEAFF
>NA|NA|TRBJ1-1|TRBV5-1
TGCGCCAGCAGCCCGCCCTCATCAGGCGGGAACACTGAAGCTTTCTTT
CASSPPSSGGNTEAFF
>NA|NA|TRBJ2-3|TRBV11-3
TGTGCCAGCAGCTTAGGGTTAGCACCAGATACGCAGTATTTT
CASSLGLAPDTQYF
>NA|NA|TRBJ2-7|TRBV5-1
TGCGCCAGCAGCCCCAGACAGACACTATCCTACGAGCAGTACTTC
CASSPRQTLSYEQYF
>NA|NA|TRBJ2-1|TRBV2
TGTGCCAGCAGTGAAGGGGGACTCCGAAATGTGCAGTTCTTC
CASSEGGLRNVQFF
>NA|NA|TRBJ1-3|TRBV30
TGTGCCTGGAGGTTAACAGGCTCTGGAAACACCATATATTTT
CAWRLTGSGNTIYF
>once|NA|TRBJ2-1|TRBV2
TGTGCCAGCAAGGCCAGCAGCTCCTACAATGAGCAGTTCTTC
CASKASSSYNEQFF
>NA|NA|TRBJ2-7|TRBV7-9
TGTGCCAGCAGCTTGGACCACTACGAGCAGTACTTC
CASSLDHYEQYF
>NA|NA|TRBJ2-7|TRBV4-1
TGCGCCAGCAGCCAAGCCTCCGGCCAGTCCTACGAGCAGTACTTC
CASSQASGQSYEQYF
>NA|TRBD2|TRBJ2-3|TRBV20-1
TGCAGTGCTGGGACTAGCGGGGCCACAGATACGCAGTATTTT
CSAGTSGATDTQYF
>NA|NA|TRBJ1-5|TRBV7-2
TGTGCCAGCAGCCGGGGGCTTAATCAGCCCCAGCATTTT
CASSRGLNQPQHF
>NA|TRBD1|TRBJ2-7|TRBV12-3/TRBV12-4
TGTGCCAGCAGTTCAAAGGGACAGGGTCCCTACGAGCAGTACTTC
CASSSKGQGPYEQYF
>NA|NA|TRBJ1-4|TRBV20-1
TGCAGTGCTAGGAGTGCGGGCCCGACTAATGAAAAACTGTTTTTT
CSARSAGPTNEKLFF
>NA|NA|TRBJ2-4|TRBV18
TGTGCCAGCTCACCAGGAGGAGGATTAAACATTCAGTACTTC
CASSPGGGLNIQYF
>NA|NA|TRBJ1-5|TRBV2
TGTGCCAGCGGCCCTGACAATCAGCCCCAGCATTTT
CASGPDNQPQHF
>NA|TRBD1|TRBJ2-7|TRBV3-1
TGTGCCAGCAGCCGACCGGGACAGCTCTCCTACGAGCAGTACTTC
CASSRPGQLSYEQYF
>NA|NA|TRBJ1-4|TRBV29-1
TGCAGCGTTTCAGCTAATAATGAAAAACTGTTTTTT
CSVSANNEKLFF
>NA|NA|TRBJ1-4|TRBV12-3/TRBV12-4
TGTGACAGCAGTTTACCCAAGACAGGCAGAGTAGAAAAACTGTTTTTT
CDSSLPKTGRVEKLFF
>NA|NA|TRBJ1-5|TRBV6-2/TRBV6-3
TGTGCCAGCAGTTATGGTCTGGGTGAGAGCCAGCCCCAGCATTTT
CASSYGLGESQPQHF
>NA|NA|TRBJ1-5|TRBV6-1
TGTGCCAGCAGTGAAGAGGGGTTGAGGAATCAGCCCCAGCATTTT
CASSEEGLRNQPQHF
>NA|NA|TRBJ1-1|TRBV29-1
TGCAGCGTTGCCCTTGTGTGGAACACTGAAGCTTTCTTT
CSVALVWNTEAFF
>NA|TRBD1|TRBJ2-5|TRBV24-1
TGTGCCACCAGTGATCCGACAGGGGCCGGGGAGACCCAGTACTTC
CATSDPTGAGETQYF
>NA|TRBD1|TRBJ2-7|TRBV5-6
TGTGCCAGCAGCCGGGACAGGGGGGCCTACGAGCAGTACTTC
CASSRDRGAYEQYF
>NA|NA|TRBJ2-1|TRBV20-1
TGCAGTGCTAGGCCTTATGTAGGCGCCTACAATGAGCAGTTCTTC
CSARPYVGAYNEQFF
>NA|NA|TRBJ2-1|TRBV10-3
TGTGCCATCAGTGATCAGACGGGCGAGCAGTTCTTC
CAISDQTGEQFF
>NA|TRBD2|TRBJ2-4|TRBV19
TGTGCCAGTAGTCTGGGGACTAGAAACATTCAGTACTTC
CASSLGTRNIQYF
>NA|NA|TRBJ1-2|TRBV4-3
TGCGCCAGCAGCCAAGATCTTGGGGGCTTCGGTGGCTACACCTTC
CASSQDLGGFGGYTF
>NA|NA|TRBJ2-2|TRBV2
TGTGCCAGCAGGTTCACCCCCGTAGGACCGAACACCGGGGAGCTGTTTTTT
CASRFTPVGPNTGELFF
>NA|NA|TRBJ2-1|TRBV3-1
TGTGCCAGCAGGTGGTCCGGGACCCCTTTTAAGTTCTTC
CASRWSGTPFKFF
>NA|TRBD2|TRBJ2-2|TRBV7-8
TGTGCCAGCAGCCGGGGGGTAAACACCGGGGAGCTGTTTTTT
CASSRGVNTGELFF
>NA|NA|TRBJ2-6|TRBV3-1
TGTGCCAGCAGCCAAGAGGGTAGCCAGGGTAGGTCCAACGTCCTGACTTTC
CASSQEGSQGRSNVLTF